The clone carrying this TCR beta chain has more than one count but fewer than ten. Antigen: not known. This sample was included in a study of response to subunit inactivated influenza vaccine. Study results and caveats: Authors suggested seasonal influenza vaccinations each recruit few new T cells.

Each CDR3 protein is one row after TCRdb ran MiXCR on the RT-PCR reads. The table records roughly 700,000 distinct CDR3 sequences, more than 11% of them present only once. V was shortened by 7 bases and J by 1 base, with 13 bases between the two germline ends. Germline CDR1 and CDR2: LNHNV and YYDKDF (reference sequence). CDR3 length: 14 residues. The chain employs TRBV15 and TRBJ1-2, with TRBD1 as a possible D gene (5 bases). Sequenced material: PBMCs from blood, taken roughly 2 weeks before vaccination. This TCR came from a man aged 50-60 years who received an inactivated influenza vaccine. CDR3 nucleotide sequence: TGTGCCACCAAACAGCGGGGCGGTAACTATGGCTACACCTTC. Translating it yields CATKQRGGNYGYTF. The whole variable domain, remainder taken from reference TRBV15 and TRBJ1-2, is DAMVIQNPRYQVTQFGKPVTLSCSQTLNHNVMYWYQQKSSQAPKLLFHYYDKDFNNEADTPDNFQSRRPNTSFCFLDIRSPGLGDTAMYLCATKQRGGNYGYTFGSGTRLTVV.